This TCR beta chain was sequenced in a study of T-cell reconstitution after alpha-beta-depleted transplantation in children. This CDR3 comprises 14 residues. V shed 5 bases and J 7 bases; nucleotides not matched to a gene: 8. CDR1 is GTSNPN and CDR2 is SVGIG in the germline V gene (reference sequence). Study-wide findings and caveats: Several hundred rapidly expanded clones from non-depleted graft cells reportedly supplied alpha-beta T cells about two months post-transplant. Some patients' high day-60 TCRbeta diversity was attributed to recipient cells surviving conditioning. Newly generated T cells supplied most T-cell counts and diversity one year post-transplant.

As regards this clonotype: Its cognate antigen is unknown.

The TCRbeta library incorporated unique molecular identifiers. TCRdb reprocessed the PCR reads with MiXCR, giving one entry per CDR3 protein. The sample has around 90,000 distinct CDR3 sequences, roughly 15% seen once. The input for sequencing was PBMCs, mostly from graft donor cells, taken 180 days after TCRalphabeta/CD19-depleted stem cell transplant. The rearrangement joins TRBV30 to TRBJ1-6, with TRBD1 matching 7 bases. The origin of this receptor is a male patient aged 2 to 9 who had a stem cell transplant for acute lymphoblastic leukemia, so the T cells may come from the graft donor. The CDR3 loop is CAWVQGISNSPLHF. The CDR3 bases are TGTGCCTGGGTACAGGGGATATCCAATTCACCCCTCCACTTT.